Here is one T cell receptor beta chain with its context. Its cognate antigen is unknown. As for time point: patch test 2, 6 weeks after DPC sensitization. Treatment indicated: therapeutic diphenylcyclopropenone sensitization with weekly scalp DPC. Every donor had alopecia and was 18 to 70 years old; all were suitable for DPC. This sample stems from a study of human T cells and chemical hapten exposure. The study, taken as a whole, reports: Expanded TCRs formed significantly more large CDR3 similarity clusters than controls.

In the original processing: Samples held a median of roughly 100,000 TCRs, range about 23,224–690,600. Using its own MiXCR run on the RACE reads, TCRdb lists one record per CDR3 protein. For this entry, the V and J calls and clone size follow TCRdb and not the study's own pipeline. This sample has approximately 25,000 distinct CDR3 sequences, with around 10% found just once. The source is a man aged 30-40 years with alopecia areata. Some clones in this sample may be carry-over from other donors' samples. The source material was whole blood, sampled in connection with sensitization to the hapten diphenylcyclopropenone (DPC).

CDR3 DNA: TGTGCCAGCAGAAGGACAGGGTCCAGCACAGATACGCAGTATTTT. Its protein is CASRRTGSSTDTQYF. The J gene is TRBJ2-3, the V gene TRBV28; 8 bases are shared with TRBD1. Germline V lookup: CDR1 MDHEN, CDR2 SYDVKM. The CDR3 totals 15 residues. V dropped 6 bases and J dropped 0; count of bases not matched to a gene: 5.